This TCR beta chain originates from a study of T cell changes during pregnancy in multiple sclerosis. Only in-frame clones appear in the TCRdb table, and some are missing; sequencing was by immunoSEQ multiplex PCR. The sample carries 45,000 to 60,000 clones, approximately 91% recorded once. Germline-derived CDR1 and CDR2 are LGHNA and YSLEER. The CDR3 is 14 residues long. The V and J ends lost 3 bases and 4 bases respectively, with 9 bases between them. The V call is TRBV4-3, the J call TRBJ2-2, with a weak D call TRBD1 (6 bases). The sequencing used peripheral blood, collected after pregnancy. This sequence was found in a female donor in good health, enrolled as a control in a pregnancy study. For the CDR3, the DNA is TGCGCCAGCAGCCAGAACAGGGTCACCGGGGAGCTGTTTTTT. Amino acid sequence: CASSQNRVTGELFF.